This T cell receptor (beta chain) was retrieved from a study of T cell responses to AZD1222 COVID-19 vaccine. Profiled with immunoSEQ multiplex PCR; TCRdb holds only in-frame clones, not every one. Among about 140,000 clones listed, approximately 92% were seen once. CDR3 size: 19 residues. This TCR came from an adult who received the AZD1222 COVID-19 vaccine. The sequencing used peripheral blood, collected 28 days after the second AZD1222 dose. The rearrangement joins TRBV7-5 to TRBJ1-2; the tabulated D call, TRBD1, remains unverified against the DNA. TRBV7-5 has pseudogene status. CDR3 region: CVRSLPSRGQGGANYGYTF. For the CDR3, the DNA is TGTGTCAGAAGCTTGCCATCGCGGGGACAGGGGGGCGCTAACTATGGCTACACCTTC.